The 11 T cell receptor beta chains given below trace back to one sample, sequenced in a study of blood T cell repertoires in COVID-19. Sequenced by immunoSEQ multiplex PCR; TCRdb stores in-frame clones only, minus some. The sample yields around 400,000 clones, about 88% seen once. Input material: PBMCs or T cells enriched from blood (not recorded which). Receptors were obtained from a woman aged 18 to 35 who had been exposed to COVID-19.

The chain couples TRBV29-1 to TRBJ1-1, with D tentatively TRBD1 (5 bases). This CDR3 is built from 15 residues. Germline V lookup: CDR1 SQVTM, CDR2 ANQGSEA. V lost 8 bases, J lost 7 bases, and 26 bases lay in between. The chain's CDR3 is CSYNSQVGKGNEAFF. Written as DNA, the CDR3 is TGCAGCTACAACTCCCAGGTAGGAAAGGGGAATGAAGCTTTCTTT.

This chain uses TRBV28 with TRBJ2-5; TRBD2 aligns across 12 bases. CDR3 size: 16 residues. Germline assignment: CDR1 MDHEN and CDR2 SYDVKM. V was clipped by 5 bases and J by 5 bases; unmatched bases: 9. CDR3 bases: TGTGCCAGCAGTCCCTCCCTAGCGGGGGGGAGGGAGACCCAGTACTTC. It is translated as CASSPSLAGGRETQYF.

V gene TRBV18 combines with J gene TRBJ2-5, with D uncertain. The CDR3 consists of 14 residues. V was cut by 2 bases and J by 5 bases, with 12 bases left in between. Looked up from germline, CDR1 is KGHSH and CDR2 is LQKENI. CDR3 sequence: CASSPSPQSETQYF. In DNA, the CDR3 is TGTGCCAGCTCACCATCCCCTCAGTCTGAGACCCAGTACTTC. Together with reference TRBV18 and TRBJ2-5, the CDR3 gives the full variable domain: NAGVMQNPRHLVRRRGQEARLRCSPMKGHSHVYWYRQLPEEGLKFMVYLQKENIIDESGMPKERFSAEFPKEGPSILRIQQVVRGDSAAYFCASSPSPQSETQYFGPGTRLLVL.

V is TRBV6-1 and J is TRBJ1-1; D not resolved. Germline V gene lookup returns CDR1 MNHNS and CDR2 SASEGT. There are 15 residues in the CDR3. Trimming took off 9 bases at V and 4 bases at J, with 21 bases between the two ends. The CDR3 nucleotides read TGTGCCAGTTACGGGAGTGAAAAAAAGGGCACTGAAGCTTTCTTT. Amino acids: CASYGSEKKGTEAFF.

This clone appeared a single time. The chain combines TRBV7-2 with TRBJ2-2; 8 bases align to TRBD1. The V gene's germline CDR1 is SGHTA and CDR2 FQGNSA. Germline trimming cut 1 base from V and 3 bases from J; bases unmatched to any gene: 10. The CDR3 runs 18 residues. Written as DNA, the CDR3 is TGTGCCAGCAGCTTAGGTGGCCAGGGGGCGCGGGACACCGGGGAGCTGTTTTTT. This gives the protein CASSLGGQGARDTGELFF.

The V call is TRBV27, the J call TRBJ2-2; TRBD2 is a possible D gene (7 bases). V gave up 6 bases and J gave up 1 base, with 15 bases separating them. This CDR3 region has 16 residues. Germline CDR1 MNHEY, CDR2 SMNVEV (reference sequence). The CDR3 region is CASRLGGGLNTGELFF. The CDR3 coding sequence is TGTGCCAGCAGGTTGGGGGGGGGCCTGAACACCGGGGAGCTGTTTTTT.

In the case of this clone: This could be a read error, since a much larger clone is one nucleotide away. V gene TRBV7-9 combines with J gene TRBJ2-3, with 7 bases matching TRBD1. The J segment lost 2 bases and the V segment lost 5 bases, leaving 4 bases of the junction unmatched. The CDR3 consists of 14 residues. CDR1 and CDR2 (germline): SEHNR, FQNEAQ (reference sequence). CDR3 region: CASSRGQDTDTQYF. DNA of the CDR3: TGTGCCAGCAGCCGAGGACAGGACACAGATACGCAGTATTTT.

The CDR3 loop reads CASSLGQETQYF. The CDR3 bases are TGTGCCAGCAGTTTAGGGCAGGAGACCCAGTACTTC. V is TRBV12-3 or TRBV12-4 and J is TRBJ2-5; D unclear. The CDR3 runs to 12 residues. V was trimmed by 1 base and J by 5 bases, leaving 5 bases between them.

V is TRBV4-2 and J is TRBJ2-3; maybe TRBD2 (6 bases). CDR1 and CDR2 from the germline V gene are LGHNA and YNFKEQ. This CDR3 contains 13 residues. V was shortened by 4 bases and J by 5 bases, with 10 bases between the two germline ends. CDR3 DNA sequence: TGTGCCAGCAGCCCCATGGGGGGAGATACGCAGTATTTT. Amino acid sequence: CASSPMGGDTQYF.

This clone has a handful of counts. One base away lies a much larger clone, so this may be a sequencing read error. This sample also contains other DNA sequences that code for the same CDR3. J is TRBJ2-7 and V is TRBV28; no definite D call. This CDR3 comprises 12 residues. V was pared by 4 bases and J by 0 bases, with 4 bases between. CDR1 MDHEN and CDR2 SYDVKM come from the germline V gene. CDR3 loop: CASSSSSYEQYF. The CDR3 region has the DNA TGTGCCAGCAGTTCTAGCTCCTACGAGCAGTACTTC.

The V and J genes are TRBV7-2 and TRBJ1-2; 7 positions match TRBD1. The germline V gene has CDR1 SGHTA and CDR2 FQGNSA. Trimming at V came to 1 base and at J to 9 bases, leaving 11 bases not matched to a gene. This CDR3 spans 15 amino acids. The CDR3 sequence: CASSLGGGVGISYTF. The CDR3 DNA reads as TGTGCCAGCAGCTTAGGAGGGGGCGTCGGTATTAGCTACACCTTC.